These T cell receptor beta chains were read from a single sample in a study of T cell repertoires in cytomegalovirus infection. Each CDR3 protein is one row after TCRdb ran MiXCR on the reads. Found here are about 450,000 distinct CDR3 sequences, approximately 31% of them singletons; the top ten hold roughly 13%. The sequencing sample was made of PBMCs. Receptors originate from a human donor in good health (CMV status not recorded). Some clones in this sample may be carry-over from other donors' samples. Each CDR3 is given with its conserved first and last residue. A D gene is named only where the DNA matches it firmly.

len	d_gene	v_gene	CDR3aa
15	TRBD1	TRBV25-1	CASSEYNRGLETQYF
16	-	TRBV7-9	CASTQGSGAGGNTIYF
14	-	TRBV6-1	CASRGGGTSAGYTF
17	TRBD1	TRBV7-8	CASSSKTGVATNYGYTF
11	-	TRBV7-9	CASTRGYEQYF
14	-	TRBV15	CATSRDNRRDTIYF
14	TRBD1	TRBV5-1	CASRMTGLNTEAFF
14	-	TRBV19	CASNIPSGANVLTF
16	TRBD2	TRBV5-5	CASSWLGLDSYNEQFF
12	-	TRBV29-1	CSGGRDSYEQYF
11	-	TRBV12-3/TRBV12-4	CASSLVGKAFF
15	TRBD1	TRBV20-1	CSARLLGQGDTEAFF
17	-	TRBV4-1	CASSQGTETGSKNIQYF
13	TRBD1	TRBV12-3/TRBV12-4	CASDRAGANVLTF
15	TRBD2	TRBV6-1	CASRERGGPTDTQYF
15	TRBD2	TRBV11-2	CASSPGTSPPGELFF
14	TRBD1	TRBV20-1	CSAEIQGEQETQYF
14	TRBD1	TRBV7-8	CASREDRLNNEQFF
14	-	TRBV18	CASSPLITDNEQFF
12	-	TRBV12-3/TRBV12-4	CASSLSLPGYTF
16	-	TRBV23-1	CASSKLWADAGNTIYF
18	TRBD2	TRBV6-2/TRBV6-3	CASSYTWTSGANTGELFF
13	-	TRBV2	CASSELGGYEQYF
16	TRBD1	TRBV11-2	CASIPMTGPTIETQYF
14	-	TRBV12-3/TRBV12-4	CASSLGQGGSEAFF
16	-	TRBV7-9	CASSLGATGMNTEAFF
16	TRBD2	TRBV7-6	CASSFGTSGATGELFF
16	-	TRBV6-2/TRBV6-3	CASRPSGKELGNTIYF
14	TRBD1	TRBV11-2	CACSLGGVNTEAFF
13	-	TRBV7-9	CASSSTESNEQFF
13	-	TRBV2	CASSSRLDQPQHF
12	-	TRBV12-3/TRBV12-4	CASTPFTDTQYF
16	TRBD1	TRBV7-2	CASSLASGQGRTVAFF
13	-	TRBV20-1	CSARERVTGELFF
16	-	TRBV6-1	CASSKVGLTGLNGYTF
15	-	TRBV4-1	CASSQDRFGSGELFF
11	-	TRBV11-1	CASSENTEAFF
13	TRBD2	TRBV20-1	CSARLAANNEQFF
16	TRBD1	TRBV25-1	CASSQLPGQGNEKLFF
14	-	TRBV6-2/TRBV6-3	CASSGLTGIYGYTF
15	-	TRBV5-5	CASSLANSAADTQHF
13	-	TRBV28	CASKGGINQPQHF